In this sample, the clone carrying this T cell receptor (beta chain) turned up a few times. The antigen is undetermined. Trimming took off 3 bases at V and 3 bases at J, with 10 bases between the two ends. Germline V gene sequence: CDR1 DFQATT, CDR2 SNEGSKA (reference sequence). CDR3 length: 13 residues. This sample was taken from a study of early T cells in non-severe SARS-CoV-2 infection. Across the study: Sequencing of bulk RNA from unsorted whole blood was done, without chain pairing. Findings and caveats of the study: VDJdb matches were skewed toward anti-spike CD8 T cell responses.

Researchers tagged individual cDNA molecules with unique molecular identifiers. MiXCR was run by TCRdb on the 5' RACE reads, yielding one entry per CDR3 protein. The data show about 37,000 distinct CDR3 sequences, 5.8% seen once. Sequencing was carried out using whole blood. The rearrangement joins TRBV20-1 to TRBJ2-3; possible D gene TRBD2, 6 bases. This receptor was taken from an adult who was a healthcare worker with PCR-confirmed SARS-CoV-2 infection or an uninfected control (not recorded which). The CDR3, as DNA: TGCAGTGCTAGCCCGACTAGGACAGATACGCAGTATTTT. It yields the protein CSASPTRTDTQYF.